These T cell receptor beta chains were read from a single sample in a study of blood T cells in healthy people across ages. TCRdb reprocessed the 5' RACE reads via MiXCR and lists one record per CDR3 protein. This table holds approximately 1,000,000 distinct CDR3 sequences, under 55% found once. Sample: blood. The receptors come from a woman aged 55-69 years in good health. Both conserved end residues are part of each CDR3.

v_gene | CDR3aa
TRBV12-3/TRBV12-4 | CASSKDLPTRSDTQYF
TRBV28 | CASGQKGLGEKLFF
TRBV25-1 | CASIPRNSYEQYF
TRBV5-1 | CASSLGEGPPDTQYF
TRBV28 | CASTLTRQTNSPLHF
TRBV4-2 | CASSQETNRYNEQFF
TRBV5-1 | CASSLVPDRVSNEQFF
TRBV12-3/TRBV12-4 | CASSAAGAKNIQYF
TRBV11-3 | CASSLGDTNTDTQYF
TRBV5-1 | CASMTDGNYEQYF
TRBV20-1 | CSARLGTNTEAFF
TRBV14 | CASSQDGTGNEQFF
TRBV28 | CASTETQSFYEQYF
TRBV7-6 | CASSSPDRGLGETQYF
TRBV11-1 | CASSLDVNQPQHF
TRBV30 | CAWRDPGTRREQFF
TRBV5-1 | CASSTELAEIGNEQFF
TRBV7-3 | CASSSGTRSSTDTQYF
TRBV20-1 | CSASRTGSYGYTF
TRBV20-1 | CSARGDALEQFF
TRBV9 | CASSVVAEDTQYF
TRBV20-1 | CSARDRGQGPSYEQYF
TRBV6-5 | CASRADLINYGYTF
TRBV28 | CASSGDRAYGYTF
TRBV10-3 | CAIRSDSALYEQYF
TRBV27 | CASSATGTSGASGFF
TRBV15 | CATSTDRYLQETQYF
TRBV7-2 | CASSSTSGTTYEQYF
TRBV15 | CATSRSGYTEDTQYF
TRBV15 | CATSRDRGAPWQYF
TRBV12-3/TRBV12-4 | CAITSFNTEAFF
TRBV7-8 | CASSLVGPQGLSGELFF
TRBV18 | CASSISQLTDTQYF
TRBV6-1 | CASSADITDTQYF
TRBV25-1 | CASSEPGSGADVLTF
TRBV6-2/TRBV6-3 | CASFGGELFF
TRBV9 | CASSVARESGEQYF
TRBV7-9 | CAIGQADTQYF
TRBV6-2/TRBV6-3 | CASSYRVETQYF
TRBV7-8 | CASSSPRGLQNNEQFF
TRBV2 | CASSVGSGRFSNEQFF
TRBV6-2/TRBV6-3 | CASSRGRTASSYEQYF
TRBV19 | CASSPLAGVRTEAFF